The source of this TCR beta chain is a study of shared clonotypes between healthy human individuals. This clone appeared once. CD45RO-negative, CCR7-positively selected cells formed the naive CD8 fraction, excluding terminally differentiated effector memory CD45RA+ cells. The protocol was immunoSEQ multiplex PCR, while the TCRdb copy is restricted to in-frame clones and leaves out a portion. Of about 1.9 million clones in the sample, roughly 93% are singletons; the top ten hold about 1.6%. V was clipped by 6 bases and J by 0 bases, with 11 bases between them. The V gene's germline CDR1 is MNHEY and CDR2 SVGAGI. The CDR3 loop spans 14 amino acids.

Input material: naive CD8+ T cells from PBMCs. The sequence derives from a man younger than 35 in good health. Some clones in this sample may be carry-over from other donors' samples. The genes are TRBV6-5 and TRBJ2-5; D perhaps matches TRBD2 (5 bases). Here the CDR3 reads CASSLSGDQETQYF. CDR3 in DNA: TGTGCCAGCAGCCTCTCCGGGGACCAAGAGACCCAGTACTTC.